The rows below give T cell receptor beta chains drawn from one sample of a study of cytomegalovirus exposure and HLA in healthy donors. TCRdb's table, derived via immunoSEQ multiplex PCR, lists solely in-frame clones and lacks some. The sample gives about 100,000 clones, about 75% of which show up once; 13% to 15% is in the top ten. The sample taken for sequencing was PBMCs. The receptors derive from a male donor in good health and CMV-seropositive. Each CDR3 is given with its conserved first and last residue. The D gene is left open where the match is weak. Size tells how often a clone was seen (once, few, many) or the class of an expanded clone, and some rows leave it out.

J: TRBJ2-1; V: TRBV6-1; D: .; size: .; DNA: TGTGCCAGCAGGATGCTCTATAATGAGCAGTTCTTC; CDR3: CASRMLYNEQFF
J: TRBJ2-5; V: TRBV7-8; D: TRBD1; size: .; DNA: TGTGCCAGCAGCTTATTTGGTAAAGGGACAGGGGTTCAAGAGACCCAGTACTTC; CDR3: CASSLFGKGTGVQETQYF
J: TRBJ2-2; V: TRBV6-1; D: .; size: .; DNA: TGTGCCAGCAGTGAACTTTTGACCGGGGAGCTGTTTTTT; CDR3: CASSELLTGELFF
J: TRBJ1-2; V: TRBV10-3; D: .; size: .; DNA: TGTGCCATCAGTTCCACAGGCGCTCGCTATGGCTACACCTTC; CDR3: CAISSTGARYGYTF
J: TRBJ2-7; V: TRBV25-1; D: .; size: .; DNA: TGTGCCAGCAGACAGGGTGGGACCTACGAGCAGTACTTC; CDR3: CASRQGGTYEQYF
J: TRBJ2-3; V: TRBV19; D: TRBD2; size: .; DNA: TGTGCCAGTACCCCCTCGGAGCGGGGGATTTCAGATACGCAGTATTTT; CDR3: CASTPSERGISDTQYF
J: TRBJ2-3; V: TRBV9; D: .; size: .; DNA: TGTGCCAGCAGCGTAGCCGCTTACACAGATACGCGGTATTTT; CDR3: CASSVAAYTDTRYF
J: TRBJ1-2; V: TRBV2; D: .; size: few; DNA: TGTGCCAGCAGTGAAAGTGGCAGGGTGGTCTATGGCTACACCTTC; CDR3: CASSESGRVVYGYTF
J: TRBJ1-2; V: TRBV7-9; D: .; size: .; DNA: TGTGCCAGCAGCTCACGCAGGGTGGATGGCTACACCTTC; CDR3: CASSSRRVDGYTF
J: TRBJ1-1; V: TRBV5-4; D: TRBD1; size: .; DNA: TGTGCCAGCAGCACCACTTCCGGGACAGTAGAAGCTTTCTTT; CDR3: CASSTTSGTVEAFF
J: TRBJ1-1; V: TRBV2; D: .; size: .; DNA: TGTGCCAGCAGTGCCCCGGGTAGGGGATTGAACACTGAAGCTTTCTTT; CDR3: CASSAPGRGLNTEAFF
J: TRBJ1-1; V: TRBV11-2; D: TRBD1; size: .; DNA: TGTGCCAGCAGGCCCCGTACAGGGGGCAAGTGGACTGAAGCTTTCTTT; CDR3: CASRPRTGGKWTEAFF
J: TRBJ2-7; V: TRBV13; D: .; size: .; DNA: TGTGCCAGCCTACAGGGGGGGACCTACGAGCAGTACTTC; CDR3: CASLQGGTYEQYF
J: TRBJ1-1; V: TRBV2; D: .; size: .; DNA: TGTGCCAGCAGTCGGGACACCAACATGAACACTGAAGCTTTCTTT; CDR3: CASSRDTNMNTEAFF
J: TRBJ1-2; V: TRBV29-1; D: TRBD1; size: .; DNA: TGCAGCGTTGAAGACGACGGACAGGGCTATGGCTACACCTTC; CDR3: CSVEDDGQGYGYTF
J: TRBJ2-5; V: TRBV5-1; D: TRBD2; size: once; DNA: TGCGCCAGTGGTTATAGCGGGCGAGGACAAGAGACCCAGTACTTC; CDR3: CASGYSGRGQETQYF
J: TRBJ2-7; V: TRBV11-3; D: .; size: .; DNA: TGTGCCAGCAGCTTAATAGGACGGGGCTACGAGCAGTACTTC; CDR3: CASSLIGRGYEQYF
J: TRBJ2-2; V: TRBV29-1; D: .; size: few; DNA: TGCAGCGTTGACAGGTCAAACACCGGGGAGCTGTTTTTT; CDR3: CSVDRSNTGELFF
J: TRBJ1-1; V: TRBV11-3; D: .; size: once; DNA: TGTGCCAGCAGCTTAGCCTCGGGAATTAATGAAGCTTTCTTT; CDR3: CASSLASGINEAFF
J: TRBJ2-1; V: TRBV15; D: .; size: few; DNA: TGTGCCACCAGCAGAGTACAGTCCACTTACAATGAGCAGTTCTTC; CDR3: CATSRVQSTYNEQFF
J: TRBJ1-2; V: TRBV6-5; D: .; size: .; DNA: TGTGCCAGCATCACGCGGGGATCCCGGGGGGAAGGCTACACCTTC; CDR3: CASITRGSRGEGYTF
J: TRBJ2-5; V: TRBV19; D: .; size: .; DNA: TGTGCCAGTAGCATTTTTGGAGGGGATGCAGAGACCCAGTACTTC; CDR3: CASSIFGGDAETQYF
J: TRBJ2-1; V: TRBV6-1; D: .; size: .; DNA: TGTGCCAGCAGCGACGGACAGAGCGGAAAGTTCTTC; CDR3: CASSDGQSGKFF
J: TRBJ1-2; V: TRBV25-1; D: .; size: .; DNA: TGTGCCAGCAAGCCGGGGACACCAACAAACTATGGCTACACCTTC; CDR3: CASKPGTPTNYGYTF
J: TRBJ2-1; V: TRBV6-1; D: TRBD2; size: .; DNA: TGTGCCAGCAGTGATGGGGGGGCTAGCGGGGCTGATGAGCAGTTCTTC; CDR3: CASSDGGASGADEQFF
J: TRBJ1-1; V: TRBV6-4; D: .; size: few; DNA: TGTGCCAGCAGGAAGGACAGACAGAACACTGAAGCTTTCTTT; CDR3: CASRKDRQNTEAFF
J: TRBJ1-1; V: TRBV7-9; D: .; size: .; DNA: TGTGCCAGCAGCCCTCTGACAGGGAACACTGAAGCTTTCTTT; CDR3: CASSPLTGNTEAFF
J: TRBJ1-1; V: TRBV29-1; D: TRBD1; size: .; DNA: TGCAGCGTTGGGGCAGGGGGAAACACTGAAGCTTTCTTT; CDR3: CSVGAGGNTEAFF
J: TRBJ1-6; V: TRBV5-4; D: TRBD1; size: .; DNA: TGTGCCAGCAGCTTGCGTGGACAGGGGACTCCTGGAGGTTCACCCCTCCACTTT; CDR3: CASSLRGQGTPGGSPLHF
J: TRBJ1-5; V: TRBV5-8; D: .; size: .; DNA: TGTGCCAGCACACGGTATTCTTCCAGCAATCAGCCCCAGCATTTT; CDR3: CASTRYSSSNQPQHF
J: TRBJ2-1; V: TRBV10-1; D: .; size: .; DNA: TGCGCCAGCAGTGAGTCATTCAACAATGAGCAGTTCTTC; CDR3: CASSESFNNEQFF
J: TRBJ2-7; V: TRBV25-1; D: .; size: .; DNA: TGTGCCAGCAGTGAATCGGGTACCTACGAGCAGTACTTC; CDR3: CASSESGTYEQYF